The 21 T cell receptor beta chains below were found in one sample sequenced in a study of shared clonotypes between healthy human individuals. TCRdb's table, derived via immunoSEQ multiplex PCR, lists solely in-frame clones and lacks some. The sample yields 550,000 to 700,000 clones, around 73% seen once. Sequenced sample: memory CD4+ T cells sorted from blood. Subset given: CD45RA-negative fraction. The receptors come from a woman aged 25 to 39 in good health.

The chain carries TRBV4-2 and TRBJ2-7; TRBD2 aligns across 7 bases. The junction had 7 bases not matched to a gene; V was cut back by 0 bases and J by 5 bases. There are 15 residues in the CDR3. Germline-derived CDR1 and CDR2 are LGHNA and YNFKEQ. The chain's CDR3 is CASSQDKGGWNEQYF. The CDR3 DNA reads as TGTGCCAGCAGCCAAGATAAGGGAGGGTGGAACGAGCAGTACTTC.

In this sample, this clone turned up a few times. The chain employs TRBV28 and TRBJ1-2, with a weak D call TRBD1 (5 bases). The germline V gene has CDR1 MDHEN and CDR2 SYDVKM. This CDR3 region has 15 residues. Deletions cut 2 bases from V and 2 bases from J, with 12 bases between. This CDR3 reads CASSLVQVRNYGYTF. CDR3 bases: TGTGCCAGCAGTTTAGTACAGGTTAGAAACTATGGCTACACCTTC.

V and J are TRBV11-3 and TRBJ2-3; 7 bases are a match to TRBD2. The CDR3 consists of 16 residues. Germline CDR1 and CDR2: SGHNT and YENEEA. V was clipped by 4 bases and J by 4 bases; unmatched bases: 11. The CDR3 DNA is TGTGCCAGCAGCTCCGGTGGCGGCGGGAGTGCAGATACGCAGTATTTT. As protein: CASSSGGGGSADTQYF. The variable domain in full, with the rest retrieved from reference TRBV11-3 and TRBJ2-3, is EAGVVQSPRYKIIEKKQPVAFWCNPISGHNTLYWYLQNLGQGPELLIRYENEEAVDDSQLPKDRFSAERLKGVDSTLKIQPAELGDSAVYLCASSSGGGGSADTQYFGPGTRLTVL.

A word on this clone: Its ends do not fully match the called genes, so a read error is possible. The chain employs TRBV7-2 and TRBJ2-1, with 11 bases fitting TRBD2. The CDR3 is 17 amino acids. Germline V gene sequence: CDR1 SGHTA, CDR2 FQGNSA. The CDR3 DNA follows: TGTGCCGGCAGCTTACTTATTGGCACTAGCGGGAGTAATGAGCAGTTCTTC. Amino acid sequence: CAGSLLIGTSGSNEQFF.

This clone was detected many times. The chain has TRBV25-1 and TRBJ2-2, with 7 bases matching TRBD2. V dropped 4 bases and J dropped 0; count of bases not matched to a gene: 5. This CDR3 is built from 16 residues. CDR1 is MGHDK, CDR2 SYGVNS, per germline. CDR3 residues: CASSGGLAANTGELFF. The DNA for the CDR3 is TGTGCCAGCAGTGGAGGCCTAGCGGCGAACACCGGGGAGCTGTTTTTT.

The chain carries TRBV7-9 and TRBJ2-7, with D perhaps given as TRBD1 or TRBD2 (5 bases each). Trimming removed 5 bases from V and 5 bases from J, with 13 bases in between. In germline, CDR1 is SEHNR, CDR2 FQNEAQ (reference sequence). The CDR3 consists of 13 residues. The CDR3 region is CASSPRAGNEQYF. The CDR3 DNA sequence: TGTGCCAGCAGCCCCAGGGCCGGGAACGAGCAGTACTTC.

This clone was observed a single time. The chain recombines TRBV20-1 with TRBJ2-2; D is ambiguous. Germline assignment: CDR1 DFQATT and CDR2 SNEGSKA (reference sequence). This CDR3 has 11 residues. V gave up 6 bases and J gave up 6 bases, with 8 bases separating them. The CDR3 nucleotides are TGCAGTGCGGCGGTGTCCGGGGAGCTGTTTTTT. It yields the protein CSAAVSGELFF.

Comments on this clone: No conserved phenylalanine or tryptophan ends this CDR3, so it is likely a read error. No DNA is shown, since the ends of the CDR3 on it are uncertain; the CDR3 is the one TCRdb lists. V and J are TRBV27 and TRBJ2-7; the D call of TRBD1 is as the table states it, not checked on the DNA. The germline gives CDR1 MNHEY, CDR2 SMNVEV (reference sequence). 12 amino acids form the CDR3, both terminal residues included. This CDR3 reads CASILGPSRVLG.

The rearrangement uses TRBV28 and TRBJ1-5; D may be TRBD1 (5 bases). The CDR3 loop spans 13 amino acids. The V gene lost 11 bases and the J gene lost 2 bases, with 13 bases spanning the gap. Germline values: CDR1 MDHEN, CDR2 SYDVKM. The CDR3 DNA reads TGTGCCGCCACGGGGGTTCGCAATCAGCCCCAGCATTTT. Its protein product is CAATGVRNQPQHF.

The chain has TRBV6-1 and TRBJ2-3; D may be TRBD1 (6 bases). Trimming pared 2 bases from V and 10 bases from J, leaving 13 bases between. Germline CDR1 MNHNS, CDR2 SASEGT. This CDR3 region has 13 residues. Here the CDR3 DNA reads TGTGCCAGCAGTGAAATCGGACAGACAGCGCAGTATTTT. Protein: CASSEIGQTAQYF.

CDR3 in amino acids: CASSEQDSGNTIYF. CDR3 bases: TGCGCCAGCAGTGAACAAGACTCTGGAAACACCATATATTTT. The rearrangement links TRBV10-2 to TRBJ1-3, with D uncertain. V was shortened by 3 bases and J by 0 bases, with 6 bases between the two germline ends. This CDR3 is 14 amino acids long. Germline V CDR1 and CDR2: WSHSY, SAAADI.

The chain uses TRBV25-1 and TRBJ1-5; D not certain. Trimming cost V 1 base and J 0 bases, with 13 bases left between them. The germline gives CDR1 MGHDK, CDR2 SYGVNS. The CDR3 is made up of 17 amino acids. CDR3 region: CASSESANLGSNQPQHF. CDR3 in DNA: TGTGCCAGCAGTGAATCGGCTAATCTCGGTAGCAATCAGCCCCAGCATTTT. Supplemented by reference TRBV25-1 and TRBJ1-5, the full variable domain reads EADIYQTPRYLVIGTGKKITLECSQTMGHDKMYWYQQDPGMELHLIHYSYGVNSTEKGDLSSESTVSRIRTEHFPLTLESARPSHTSQYLCASSESANLGSNQPQHFGDGTRLSIL.

With regard to this clone: Other DNA sequences in the sample encode the same CDR3. The rearrangement uses TRBV5-1 and TRBJ2-7; possible D gene TRBD1, 6 bases. This CDR3 region has 12 residues. V lost 2 bases and J 5 bases, leaving 8 bases between the germline ends. Germline values: CDR1 SGHRS, CDR2 YFSETQ. The CDR3 loop is CASSLGGHEQYF. The CDR3 DNA reads TGCGCCAGCAGCTTAGGGGGACACGAGCAGTACTTC.

This clone was seen many times. Other DNA sequences within the sample encode an identical CDR3. This sequence joins TRBV28 and TRBJ1-5, with D perhaps matching TRBD1 (5 bases). From germline, CDR1 is MDHEN and CDR2 SYDVKM. This CDR3 is built from 12 residues. Trimming cost V 5 bases and J 4 bases, with 6 bases left between them. The CDR3 nucleotides read TGTGCCAGCAGTAGGGGTAATCAGCCCCAGCATTTT. Amino acid sequence: CASSRGNQPQHF.

CDR3 nucleotides: TGTGCCAGCAGCTTAGGGACAGGGATCGAAGCTTTCTTT. This codes for CASSLGTGIEAFF. The chain is built from TRBV7-9 and TRBJ1-1; 8 bases are a match to TRBD1. Germline CDR1 SEHNR, CDR2 FQNEAQ (reference sequence). J lost 8 bases, V lost 1 base, and 3 bases had no gene match. CDR3 length: 13 residues.

The rearrangement joins TRBV11-3 to TRBJ2-1; a weak D match, TRBD2 (5 bases). There are 16 residues in the CDR3. The germline V gene has CDR1 SGHNT and CDR2 YENEEA. The ends were cut back, 0 bases at V and 6 bases at J, with 15 bases in the middle. The CDR3 loop reads CASSLEFQVEGNEQFF. DNA of the CDR3: TGTGCCAGCAGCTTAGAGTTCCAGGTCGAGGGCAATGAGCAGTTCTTC. Looking up the rest from reference TRBV11-3 and TRBJ2-1 gives the full variable domain: EAGVVQSPRYKIIEKKQPVAFWCNPISGHNTLYWYLQNLGQGPELLIRYENEEAVDDSQLPKDRFSAERLKGVDSTLKIQPAELGDSAVYLCASSLEFQVEGNEQFFGPGTRLTVL.

The gene calls are TRBV18 and TRBJ1-4; perhaps TRBD1 as D (5 bases). This CDR3 comprises 15 residues. Trimming removed 8 bases at V and 7 bases at J, with 20 bases between. CDR1 and CDR2 from the germline V gene are KGHSH and LQKENI. In nucleotides, the CDR3 is TGTGCCAGCAGTTTTGGGGACCAGACTTTTGAAAAACTGTTTTTT. It encodes CASSFGDQTFEKLFF.

The genes are TRBV29-1 and TRBJ1-5; maybe TRBD1 (6 bases). Germline loops: CDR1 SQVTM, CDR2 ANQGSEA. Trimming stripped 6 bases from V and 0 bases from J, with 12 bases between. This CDR3 is 14 amino acids long. The CDR3 nucleotides are TGCAGCGTCGTTACAGGGTATAGCAATCAGCCCCAGCATTTT. Translating it yields CSVVTGYSNQPQHF.

This sequence joins TRBV28 and TRBJ1-2; no clear D gene. Germline loops: CDR1 MDHEN, CDR2 SYDVKM. The CDR3 sequence is 12 residues long. With 6 bases removed from V and 5 bases from J, the gap between germline ends came to 10 bases. The CDR3 coding sequence is TGTGCCAGCAGCCCACAGCGATATGGCTACACCTTC. It codes for CASSPQRYGYTF.

This chain uses TRBV10-3 with TRBJ2-7, with D tentatively TRBD2 (6 bases). The CDR3 loop spans 14 amino acids. Germline V CDR1 and CDR2: ENHRY, SYGVKD. V was shortened by 6 bases and J by 5 bases, with 17 bases between the two germline ends. This CDR3 is CAIRGGAGWDEQYF. The CDR3 DNA is TGTGCCATCAGGGGAGGTGCGGGCTGGGACGAGCAGTACTTC.

This sequence joins TRBV11-2 and TRBJ2-7, with 7 bases lining up with TRBD2. This CDR3 region has 15 residues. Losses at the gene ends were 1 base for V and 6 bases for J; bases not matched to a gene: 9. The V gene's germline CDR1 is SGHAT and CDR2 FQNNGV. CDR3 sequence: CASSLVPGGEFEQYF. The CDR3 DNA reads as TGTGCCAGCAGCTTAGTACCGGGAGGAGAATTCGAGCAGTACTTC.